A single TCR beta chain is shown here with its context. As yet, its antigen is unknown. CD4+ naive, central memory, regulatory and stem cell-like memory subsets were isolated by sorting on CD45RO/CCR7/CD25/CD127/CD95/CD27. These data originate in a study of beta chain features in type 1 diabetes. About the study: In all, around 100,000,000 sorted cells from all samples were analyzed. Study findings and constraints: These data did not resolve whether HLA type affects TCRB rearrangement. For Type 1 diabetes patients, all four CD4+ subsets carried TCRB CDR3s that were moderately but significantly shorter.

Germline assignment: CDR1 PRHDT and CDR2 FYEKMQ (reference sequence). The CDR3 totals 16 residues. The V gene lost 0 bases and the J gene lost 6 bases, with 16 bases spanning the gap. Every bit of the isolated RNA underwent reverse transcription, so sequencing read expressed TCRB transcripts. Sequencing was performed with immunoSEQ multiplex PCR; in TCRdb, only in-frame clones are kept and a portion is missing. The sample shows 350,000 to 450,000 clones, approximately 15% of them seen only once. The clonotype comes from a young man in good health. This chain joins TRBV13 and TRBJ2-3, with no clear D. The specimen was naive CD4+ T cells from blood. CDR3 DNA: TGTGCCAGCAGCTTAGGAAGAGGTCACCTAGGGGATACGCAGTATTTT. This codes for CASSLGRGHLGDTQYF.